The TCR beta chain described here comes from a study of blood T cell repertoires in COVID-19. The wider study: In each case, the material was cDNA or gDNA derived from T cells, B-cell-depleted T cells, or PBMCs.

As originally analysed: Estimation of nucleated cell counts was performed using reference gene primer amplification. TCRdb's table, derived via immunoSEQ multiplex PCR, lists solely in-frame clones and lacks some. Clone size and the V and J calls come from that table; the DNA yielded D and trimming. The data hold around 140,000 clones, with approximately 88% observed a single time. The CDR3 has 15 amino acids. CDR1 is SGHTA, CDR2 FQGNSA, per germline. V shed 5 bases, J shed 8 bases, and the junction held 8 bases outside the gene matches. Sample: peripheral blood. The chain carries TRBV7-2 and TRBJ2-3; 12 bases match TRBD2. The sequence was collected from a man in his sixties with acute or convalescent COVID-19. CDR3 sequence (DNA): TGTGCCAGCAGCCCCAGACTAGCGGGAGCAGGTACGCAGTATTTT. Translation gives CASSPRLAGAGTQYF.